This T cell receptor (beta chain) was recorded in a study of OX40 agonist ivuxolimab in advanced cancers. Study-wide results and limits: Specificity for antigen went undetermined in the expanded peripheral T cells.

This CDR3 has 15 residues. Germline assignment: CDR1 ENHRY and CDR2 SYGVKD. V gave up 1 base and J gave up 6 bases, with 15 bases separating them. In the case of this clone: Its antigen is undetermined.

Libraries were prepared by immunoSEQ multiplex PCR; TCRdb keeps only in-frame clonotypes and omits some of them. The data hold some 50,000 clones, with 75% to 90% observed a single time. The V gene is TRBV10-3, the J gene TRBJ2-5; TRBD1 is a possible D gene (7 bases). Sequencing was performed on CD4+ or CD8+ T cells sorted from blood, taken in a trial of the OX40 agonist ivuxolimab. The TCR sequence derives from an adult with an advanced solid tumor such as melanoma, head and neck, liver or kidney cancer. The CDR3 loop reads CAISEYRQGGKTQYF. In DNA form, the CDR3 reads TGTGCCATCAGTGAGTATAGGCAGGGGGGAAAGACCCAGTACTTC.